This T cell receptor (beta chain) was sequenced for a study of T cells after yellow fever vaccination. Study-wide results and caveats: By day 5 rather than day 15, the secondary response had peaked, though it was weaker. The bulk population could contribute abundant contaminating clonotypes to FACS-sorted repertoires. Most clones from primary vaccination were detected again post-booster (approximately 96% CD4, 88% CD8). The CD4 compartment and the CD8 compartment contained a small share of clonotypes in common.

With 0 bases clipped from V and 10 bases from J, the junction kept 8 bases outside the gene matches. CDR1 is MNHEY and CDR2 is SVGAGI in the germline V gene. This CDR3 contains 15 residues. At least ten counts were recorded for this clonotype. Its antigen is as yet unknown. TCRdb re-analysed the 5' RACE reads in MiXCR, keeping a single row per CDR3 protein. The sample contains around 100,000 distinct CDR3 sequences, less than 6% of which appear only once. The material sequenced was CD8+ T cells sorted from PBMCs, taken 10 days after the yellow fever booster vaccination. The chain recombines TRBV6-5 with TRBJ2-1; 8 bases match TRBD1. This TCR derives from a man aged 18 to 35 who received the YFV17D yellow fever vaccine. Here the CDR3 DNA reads TGTGCCAGCAGTTACTCGATTATCGGGACAGGCGAGCAGTTCTTC. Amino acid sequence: CASSYSIIGTGEQFF.